The sequence of this TCR beta chain was determined in a study of blood T cell repertoires in COVID-19. The wider study: PBMCs, B-cell-depleted T cells, or T cells were the source of the cDNA or gDNA that made up the material.

Assay: immunoSEQ multiplex PCR; the TCRdb copy retains only in-frame clones and omits some. The profile shows nearly 250,000 clones, more than 75% of them singletons. V shed 0 bases, J shed 7 bases, and the junction held 4 bases outside the gene matches. CDR3 size: 14 residues. Germline-derived CDR1 and CDR2 are SGHTA and FQGNSA. Source material: peripheral blood. The sequence was obtained from a woman aged 55-69 years who had recovered from COVID-19. The V call is TRBV7-2, the J call TRBJ2-7, with 9 positions matching TRBD2. The CDR3 reads CASSLAASGVEQYF. Here the CDR3 DNA reads TGTGCCAGCAGCTTAGCGGCTAGCGGGGTAGAGCAGTACTTC.